Sequencing of this TCR beta chain was carried out in a study of T-cell reconstitution after alpha-beta-depleted transplantation in children. This clonotype was detected many times. A TCRbeta library incorporating unique molecular identifiers was prepared. A single record per CDR3 protein comes from TCRdb applying MiXCR to the PCR reads. The sample has some 550,000 distinct CDR3 sequences, approximately 20% seen once. CDR3 length: 10 residues. Germline V gene lookup returns CDR1 SEHNR and CDR2 FQNEAQ (reference sequence). V was clipped by 4 bases and J by 5 bases, with 2 bases between them. The sequencing here drew on PBMCs from the stem cell graft donor, taken from the stem cell graft. The J gene is TRBJ1-2, the V gene TRBV7-9; no definite D call. The sequence was collected from a human donor who donated a stem cell graft to a child with acute lymphoblastic leukemia. CDR3 sequence: CASSSYGYTF. The CDR3 nucleotides are TGTGCCAGCAGCTCGTATGGCTACACCTTC. The whole variable domain, remainder taken from reference TRBV7-9 and TRBJ1-2, is DTGVSQNPRHKITKRGQNVTFRCDPISEHNRLYWYRQTLGQGPEFLTYFQNEAQLEKSRLLSDRFSAERPKGSFSTLEIQRTEQGDSAMYLCASSSYGYTFGSGTRLTVV.